The source of this TCR beta chain is a study of T cell repertoires in cytomegalovirus infection. Whole-study context: Recently identified HLA-C-restricted and well-studied HLA-B-restricted CMV epitopes were used. Indicated by public TCR beta signatures were CMV infection and matching HLA type. General study points: The response measured ex vivo was dominated by TCR beta clonotypes (HLA-C-restricted and CMV-specific).

Remarks on this clonotype: Its specificity is not known.

TCRdb re-analysed the reads in MiXCR, keeping a single row per CDR3 protein. The sample yields about 70,000 distinct CDR3 sequences, 20% seen once. The germline V gene encodes CDR1 SGHTA and CDR2 FQGNSA. The CDR3 has 12 residues. V was pared by 5 bases and J by 5 bases, with 7 bases between. The rearrangement links TRBV7-2 to TRBJ2-1; no reliable D call. This specimen was CD8+ T cells from cultured PBMCs, taken from culture after CMV antigen stimulation. This TCR came from a human donor in good health (CMV status not recorded). Some clones in this sample may be carry-over from other donors' samples. The CDR3: CASSQTHNEQFF. CDR3 bases: TGTGCCAGCAGCCAAACGCACAATGAGCAGTTCTTC.